The subject of this entry is one TCR beta chain. Authors' analysis steps: Amplification from reference gene primers served as the basis for estimated nucleated cell counts. TCRdb keeps only in-frame clones here, not all; method: immunoSEQ multiplex PCR. From that table come the V and J calls and clone size; the DNA was used to work out D and trimming. The sample yields tens of thousands of clones, less than 90% seen once. The data derive from a study of blood T cell repertoires in COVID-19. Study overall: Spain, Italy and the United States supplied samples that represented acute and convalescent COVID-19.

Trimming cost V 2 bases and J 4 bases; bases outside gene matches: 8. This CDR3 spans 17 amino acids. Germline CDR1 reads SGHRS; CDR2 reads YFSETQ. The origin of this receptor is a human donor in a cohort sampled during active COVID-19. Sequencing was carried out using peripheral blood. The rearrangement joins TRBV5-1 to TRBJ2-1; 11 bases map to TRBD1. The CDR3 nucleotides read TGCGCCAGCAGCTTCTCCCCCGGGACAGGGGGATACAATGAGCAGTTCTTC. It yields the protein CASSFSPGTGGYNEQFF.